This entry lists 15 T cell receptor beta chains sequenced from one sample in a study of naive and memory T cell subsets (dated by TCRdb to between 2016 and 2019). Receptors were amplified or captured by UMI-ligation and nested PCR. The sequencer was an Illumina MiSeq. The beta constant-region primer was an equimolar mix of two oligonucleotides covering both TRBC1 and TRBC2. The ligated cDNA went through four rounds of PCR with nested alpha and beta constant-region primers together with the SP2 primer. TCRdb itself trimmed the public reads at Q25 with fastp, ran MiXCR and retained productive beta chains. Each CDR3 protein appears once, grouped with its most common genes and DNA. For this sample there are roughly 150,000 distinct CDR3 sequences; 15% to 20% appear just once. The ten biggest clones cover around 0.63% of the sample. Their recognized antigens are unknown. The research as a whole found: Naive repertoires, especially CD8, contained a few larger clonotypes, possibly memory cells re-expressing CD45RA.

Input material: naive CD8+ T cells from blood. Sample cell subset or site, as interpreted from the label and publication: naive T cells, CD45RA high CD27+. Receptors originate from a human donor in good health.

This clonotype turned up a few times. V and J are TRBV6-1 and TRBJ2-3; a weak D match, TRBD2 (6 bases). Trimming removed 1 base from V and 0 bases from J, with 11 bases in between. Germline V gene sequence: CDR1 MNHNS, CDR2 SASEGT. The CDR3 extends over 16 amino acids. DNA of the CDR3: TGTGCCAGCAGTGAAGGGGTCGGAGGGAGCACAGATACGCAGTATTTT. Protein: CASSEGVGGSTDTQYF.

J is TRBJ2-5 and V is TRBV4-1, with TRBD1 identical over 8 bases. J was trimmed by 5 bases and V by 6 bases; bases with no gene match: 2. Germline CDR1 is MGHRA and CDR2 is YSYEKL. The CDR3 sequence is 12 residues long. The CDR3 DNA reads TGCGCCAGCAGGGACAGGGATGAGACCCAGTACTTC. As protein: CASRDRDETQYF.

This clonotype was seen a handful of times. This rearrangement joins TRBV7-9 to TRBJ1-5, with 7 bases matching TRBD1. The CDR3 is made up of 13 amino acids. Losses at the gene ends were 9 bases for V and 9 bases for J; bases not matched to a gene: 11. From germline, CDR1 is SEHNR and CDR2 FQNEAQ (reference sequence). The CDR3 DNA is TGTGCCAGTAGTACAGGGGACACTGGGCCCCAGCATTTT. It yields the protein CASSTGDTGPQHF. Variable domain in full (rest from reference TRBV7-9 and TRBJ1-5): DTGVSQNPRHKITKRGQNVTFRCDPISEHNRLYWYRQTLGQGPEFLTYFQNEAQLEKSRLLSDRFSAERPKGSFSTLEIQRTEQGDSAMYLCASSTGDTGPQHFGDGTRLSIL.

This clonotype was observed many times. The CDR3, as DNA: TGTGCCAGCAGTTTGGGGTTGACCTACGAGCAGTACTTC. It encodes CASSLGLTYEQYF. J is TRBJ2-7 and V is TRBV28, with unresolved D. Looked up from germline, CDR1 is MDHEN and CDR2 is SYDVKM. The CDR3 runs 13 residues. Trimming removed 3 bases at V and 2 bases at J, with 8 bases between.

This chain joins TRBV6-1 and TRBJ1-5; D gene unclear. V shed 6 bases and J shed 0 bases, with 12 bases lying between them. Germline CDR1 MNHNS, CDR2 SASEGT. The CDR3 loop spans 15 amino acids. The CDR3, as DNA: TGTGCCAGCAGCCCAACGGCGGATAGCAATCAGCCCCAGCATTTT. Amino acid sequence: CASSPTADSNQPQHF.

This clonotype turned up a few times. This chain connects TRBV6-2 or TRBV6-3 to TRBJ2-3; D might be TRBD2 (6 bases). Germline CDR1 is MNHEY and CDR2 is SVGEGT. Trimming cost V 0 bases and J 2 bases, with 18 bases left between them. There are 18 residues in the CDR3. The CDR3 sequence is CASSYSAGVAGYTDTQYF. The CDR3 nucleotides are TGTGCCAGCAGTTACTCCGCCGGGGTTGCGGGATACACAGATACGCAGTATTTT.

The chain combines TRBV12-3 or TRBV12-4 with TRBJ2-7; 8 bases agree with TRBD1. CDR3 size: 16 residues. V lost 6 bases to trimming and J lost 2 bases; unmatched junction nucleotides: 12. CDR3 in DNA: TGTGCCAGCAGACATGGACAGGGTTTGAAGGCCTACGAGCAGTACTTC. The encoded protein is CASRHGQGLKAYEQYF.

This chain connects TRBV12-3 or TRBV12-4 to TRBJ2-1; the D call may be TRBD1 or TRBD2 (5 bases each). This CDR3 has 12 amino acids. V lost 10 bases and J 7 bases, leaving 14 bases between the germline ends. CDR3 region: CATGMGPNEQFF. In DNA form, the CDR3 reads TGTGCCACCGGGATGGGGCCTAATGAGCAGTTCTTC.

This clonotype has a handful of counts. V is TRBV7-2 and J is TRBJ2-1; the D gene could be TRBD1 or TRBD2 (5 bases each). V was shortened by 3 bases and J by 0 bases, with 9 bases between the two germline ends. The CDR3 has 15 amino acids. Germline V gene lookup returns CDR1 SGHTA and CDR2 FQGNSA. The CDR3 DNA reads TGTGCCAGCAGCTTGGGGGTGAGCTCCTACAATGAGCAGTTCTTC. Protein sequence: CASSLGVSSYNEQFF.

The rearrangement links TRBV28 to TRBJ2-1; 7 nucleotides match TRBD1. Germline trimming cut 2 bases from V and 8 bases from J; bases unmatched to any gene: 6. Germline loops: CDR1 MDHEN, CDR2 SYDVKM. The CDR3 contains 14 residues. CDR3 bases: TGTGCCAGCAGTTTAAACAGGGGATTGGATGAGCAGTTCTTC. The encoded protein is CASSLNRGLDEQFF.

This clonotype has only a few counts. V usage is TRBV7-2 and J usage is TRBJ2-5, with no clear D. Germline V gene data show CDR1 as SGHTA and CDR2 as FQGNSA. The CDR3 totals 15 residues. V was cut by 1 base and J by 1 base, with 10 bases left in between. The CDR3 region has the DNA TGTGCCAGCAGCTTAGTCGCAGGCCTCCAAGAGACCCAGTACTTC. It encodes CASSLVAGLQETQYF.

The chain couples TRBV5-1 to TRBJ1-1; 8 bases align to TRBD1. Germline V lookup: CDR1 SGHRS, CDR2 YFSETQ. With V trimmed by 4 bases and J by 4 bases, 21 bases remained unmatched. This CDR3 is 19 amino acids long. The CDR3 DNA is TGCGCCAGCAGCCATCCCACGGGACAGGTCAGGTCGTTGAGCACTGAAGCTTTCTTT. It encodes CASSHPTGQVRSLSTEAFF. The entire variable domain, with the rest obtained from reference TRBV5-1 and TRBJ1-1, is as follows: KAGVTQTPRYLIKTRGQQVTLSCSPISGHRSVSWYQQTPGQGLQFLFEYFSETQRNKGNFPGRFSGRQFSNSRSEMNVSTLELGDSALYLCASSHPTGQVRSLSTEAFFGQGTRLTVV.

This chain joins TRBV10-3 and TRBJ1-1; tentative D call: TRBD1 (5 bases). CDR1 and CDR2 (germline): ENHRY, SYGVKD. CDR3 length: 13 residues. The V gene lost 2 bases and the J gene lost 3 bases, with 7 bases spanning the gap. DNA for the CDR3: TGTGCCATCAGTGAGCAGGGCGACACTGAAGCTTTCTTT. The encoded protein is CAISEQGDTEAFF.

V gene TRBV13 combines with J gene TRBJ2-7, with TRBD1 matching over 9 bases. This CDR3 is built from 15 residues. Germline V CDR1 and CDR2: PRHDT, FYEKMQ (reference sequence). With V trimmed by 0 bases and J by 5 bases, 5 bases remained unmatched. The DNA of the CDR3 is TGTGCCAGCAGCTTAGGCCGGGACAGGGCTCACGAGCAGTACTTC. Translated, it gives CASSLGRDRAHEQYF.

This chain connects TRBV11-2 to TRBJ1-5; tentatively, D is TRBD1 (6 bases). This CDR3 comprises 16 residues. Looked up from germline, CDR1 is SGHAT and CDR2 is FQNNGV. Trimming stripped 0 bases from V and 5 bases from J, with 14 bases between. The CDR3 sequence: CASSLEGRRGDQPQHF. DNA for the CDR3: TGTGCCAGCAGCTTAGAGGGACGCAGGGGAGATCAGCCCCAGCATTTT. The full variable domain, rest sourced from reference TRBV11-2 and TRBJ1-5, is EAGVAQSPRYKIIEKRQSVAFWCNPISGHATLYWYQQILGQGPKLLIQFQNNGVVDDSQLPKDRFSAERLKGVDSTLKIQPAKLEDSAVYLCASSLEGRRGDQPQHFGDGTRLSIL.